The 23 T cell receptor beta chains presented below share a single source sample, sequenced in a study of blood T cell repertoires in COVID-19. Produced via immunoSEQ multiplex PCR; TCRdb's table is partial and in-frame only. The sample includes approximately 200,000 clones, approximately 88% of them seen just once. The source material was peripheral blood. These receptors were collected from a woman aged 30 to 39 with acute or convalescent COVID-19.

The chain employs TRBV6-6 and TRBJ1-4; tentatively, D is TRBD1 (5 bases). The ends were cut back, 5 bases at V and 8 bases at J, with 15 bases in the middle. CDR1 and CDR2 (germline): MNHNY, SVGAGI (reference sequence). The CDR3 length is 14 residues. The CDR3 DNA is TGTGCCAGCAGTCGAGGAGGGGATGGGGAAAAACTGTTTTTT. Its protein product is CASSRGGDGEKLFF.

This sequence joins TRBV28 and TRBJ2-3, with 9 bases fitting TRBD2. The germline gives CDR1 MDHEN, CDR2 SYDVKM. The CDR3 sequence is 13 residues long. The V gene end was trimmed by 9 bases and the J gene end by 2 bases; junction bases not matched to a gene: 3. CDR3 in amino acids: CASQREATDTQYF. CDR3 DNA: TGTGCCAGTCAGCGGGAGGCCACAGATACGCAGTATTTT. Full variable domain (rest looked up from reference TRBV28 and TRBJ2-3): DVKVTQSSRYLVKRTGEKVFLECVQDMDHENMFWYRQDPGLGLRLIYFSYDVKMKEKGDIPEGYSVSREKKERFSLILESASTNQTSMYLCASQREATDTQYFGPGTRLTVL.

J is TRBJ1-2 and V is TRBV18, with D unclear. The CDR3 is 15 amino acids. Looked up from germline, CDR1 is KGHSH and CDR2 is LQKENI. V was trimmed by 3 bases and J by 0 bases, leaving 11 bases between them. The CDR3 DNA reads TGTGCCAGCTCACCGGCCCTTTCAGCTAACTATGGCTACACCTTC. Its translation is CASSPALSANYGYTF.

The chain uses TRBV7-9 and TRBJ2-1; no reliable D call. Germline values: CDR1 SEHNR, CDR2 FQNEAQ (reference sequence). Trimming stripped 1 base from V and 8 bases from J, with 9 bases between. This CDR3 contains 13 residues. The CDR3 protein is CASSLEVPDEQFF. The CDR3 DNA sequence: TGTGCCAGCAGCTTAGAAGTCCCGGATGAGCAGTTCTTC.

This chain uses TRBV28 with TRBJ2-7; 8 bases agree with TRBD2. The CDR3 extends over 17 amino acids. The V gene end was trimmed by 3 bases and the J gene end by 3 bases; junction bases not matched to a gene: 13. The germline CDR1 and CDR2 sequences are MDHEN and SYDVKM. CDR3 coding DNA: TGTGCCAGCAGTTTCTCCCCCGGGAGGGGGACTATCTACGAGCAGTACTTC. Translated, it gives CASSFSPGRGTIYEQYF.

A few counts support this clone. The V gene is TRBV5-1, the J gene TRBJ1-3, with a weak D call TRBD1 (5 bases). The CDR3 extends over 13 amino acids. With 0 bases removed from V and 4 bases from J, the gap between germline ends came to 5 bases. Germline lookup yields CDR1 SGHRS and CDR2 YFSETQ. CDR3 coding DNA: TGCGCCAGCAGCTTGGGACAGGGAAACACCATATATTTT. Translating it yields CASSLGQGNTIYF. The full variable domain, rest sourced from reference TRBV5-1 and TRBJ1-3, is KAGVTQTPRYLIKTRGQQVTLSCSPISGHRSVSWYQQTPGQGLQFLFEYFSETQRNKGNFPGRFSGRQFSNSRSEMNVSTLELGDSALYLCASSLGQGNTIYFGEGSWLTVV.

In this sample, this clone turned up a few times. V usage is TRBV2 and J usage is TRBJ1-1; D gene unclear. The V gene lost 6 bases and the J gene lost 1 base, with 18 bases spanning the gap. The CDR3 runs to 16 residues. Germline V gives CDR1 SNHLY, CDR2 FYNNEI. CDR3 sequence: CASRTGLLSANTEAFF. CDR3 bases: TGTGCCAGCAGGACGGGTCTCCTATCGGCGAACACTGAAGCTTTCTTT.

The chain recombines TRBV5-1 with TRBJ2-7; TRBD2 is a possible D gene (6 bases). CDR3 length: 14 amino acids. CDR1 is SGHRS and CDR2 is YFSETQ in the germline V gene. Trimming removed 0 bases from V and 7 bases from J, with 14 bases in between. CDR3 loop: CASSLAGTWREQYF. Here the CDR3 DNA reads TGCGCCAGCAGCTTGGCTGGGACTTGGCGGGAGCAGTACTTC. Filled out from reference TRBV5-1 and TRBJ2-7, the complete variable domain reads KAGVTQTPRYLIKTRGQQVTLSCSPISGHRSVSWYQQTPGQGLQFLFEYFSETQRNKGNFPGRFSGRQFSNSRSEMNVSTLELGDSALYLCASSLAGTWREQYFGPGTRLTVT.

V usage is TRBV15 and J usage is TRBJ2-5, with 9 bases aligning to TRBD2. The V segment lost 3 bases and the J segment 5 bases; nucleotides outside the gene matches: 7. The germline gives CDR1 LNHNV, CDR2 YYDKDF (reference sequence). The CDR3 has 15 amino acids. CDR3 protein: CATSRDSGSGETQYF. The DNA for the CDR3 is TGTGCCACCAGCAGGGATAGCGGGAGTGGGGAGACCCAGTACTTC.

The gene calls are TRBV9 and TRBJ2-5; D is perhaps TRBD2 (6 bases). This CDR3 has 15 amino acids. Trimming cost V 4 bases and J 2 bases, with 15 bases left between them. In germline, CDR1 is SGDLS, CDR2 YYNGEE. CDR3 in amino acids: CASSPLGGPQETQYF. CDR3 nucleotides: TGTGCCAGCAGCCCTCTCGGAGGGCCTCAAGAGACCCAGTACTTC.

Here the CDR3 reads CASSLGPFEDYEQYF. In DNA, the CDR3 is TGTGCCAGCAGCCTGGGCCCCTTTGAGGACTACGAGCAGTACTTC. The chain combines TRBV5-6 with TRBJ2-7; D is unresolved. V was cut by 4 bases and J by 3 bases, with 17 bases left in between. CDR1 is SGHDT, CDR2 YYEEEE, per germline. The CDR3 runs 15 residues.

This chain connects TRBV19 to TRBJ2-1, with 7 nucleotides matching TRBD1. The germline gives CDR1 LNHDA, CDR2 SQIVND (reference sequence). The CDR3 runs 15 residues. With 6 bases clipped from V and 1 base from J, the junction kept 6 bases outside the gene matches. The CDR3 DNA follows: TGTGCCAGTAGCCTCAGGGGGATGTCCTACAATGAGCAGTTCTTC. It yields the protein CASSLRGMSYNEQFF.

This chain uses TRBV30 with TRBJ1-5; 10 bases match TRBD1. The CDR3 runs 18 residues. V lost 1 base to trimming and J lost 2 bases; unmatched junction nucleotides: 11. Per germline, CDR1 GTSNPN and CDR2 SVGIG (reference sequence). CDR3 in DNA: TGTGCCTGGAGTGGTGGGACAGGGGATTCCCTCGGCAATCAGCCCCAGCATTTT. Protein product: CAWSGGTGDSLGNQPQHF.

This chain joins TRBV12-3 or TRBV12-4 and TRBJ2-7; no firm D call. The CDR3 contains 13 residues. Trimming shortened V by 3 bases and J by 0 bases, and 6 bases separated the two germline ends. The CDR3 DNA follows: TGTGCCAGCAGTTTTGTAGTCTCCTACGAGCAGTACTTC. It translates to CASSFVVSYEQYF.

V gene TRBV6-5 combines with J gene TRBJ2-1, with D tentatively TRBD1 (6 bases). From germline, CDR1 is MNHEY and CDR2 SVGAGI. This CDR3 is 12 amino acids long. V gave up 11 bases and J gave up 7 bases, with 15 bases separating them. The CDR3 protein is CASRGTINEQFF. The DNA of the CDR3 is TGTGCCTCCCGTGGGACAATAAATGAGCAGTTCTTC.

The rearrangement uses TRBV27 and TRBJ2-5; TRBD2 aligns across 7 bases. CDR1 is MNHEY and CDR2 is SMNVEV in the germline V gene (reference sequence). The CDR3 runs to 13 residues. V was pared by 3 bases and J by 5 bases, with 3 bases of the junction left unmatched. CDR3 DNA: TGTGCCAGCAGTTTCTTGCGGGGGGAGACCCAGTACTTC. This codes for CASSFLRGETQYF.

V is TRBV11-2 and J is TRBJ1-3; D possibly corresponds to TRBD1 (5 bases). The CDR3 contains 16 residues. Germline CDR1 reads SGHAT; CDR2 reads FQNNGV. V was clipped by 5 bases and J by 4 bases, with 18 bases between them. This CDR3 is CASSPGLSAGGNTIYF. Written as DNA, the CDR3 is TGTGCCAGCAGCCCGGGACTCTCGGCGGGCGGAAACACCATATATTTT.

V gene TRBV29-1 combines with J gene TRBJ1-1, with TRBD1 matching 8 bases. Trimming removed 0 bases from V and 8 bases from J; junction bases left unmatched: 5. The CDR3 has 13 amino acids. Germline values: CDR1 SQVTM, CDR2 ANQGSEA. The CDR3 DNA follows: TGCAGCGTTGAAGATCGTAACAGGGGGGAAGCTTTCTTT. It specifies CSVEDRNRGEAFF.

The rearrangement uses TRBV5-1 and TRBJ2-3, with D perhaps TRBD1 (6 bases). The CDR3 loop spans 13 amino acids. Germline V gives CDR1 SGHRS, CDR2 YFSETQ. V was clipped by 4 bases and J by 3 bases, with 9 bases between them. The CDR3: CASSPQGTDTQYF. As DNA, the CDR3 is TGCGCCAGCAGCCCCCAGGGGACAGATACGCAGTATTTT.

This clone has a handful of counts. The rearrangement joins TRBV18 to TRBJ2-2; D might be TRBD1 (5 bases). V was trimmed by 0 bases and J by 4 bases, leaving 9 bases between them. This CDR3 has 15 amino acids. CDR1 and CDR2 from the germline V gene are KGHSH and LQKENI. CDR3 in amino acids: CASSPPRQFTGELFF. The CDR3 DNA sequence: TGTGCCAGCTCACCACCTAGACAGTTCACCGGGGAGCTGTTTTTT. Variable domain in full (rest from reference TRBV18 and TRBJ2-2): NAGVMQNPRHLVRRRGQEARLRCSPMKGHSHVYWYRQLPEEGLKFMVYLQKENIIDESGMPKERFSAEFPKEGPSILRIQQVVRGDSAAYFCASSPPRQFTGELFFGEGSRLTVL.

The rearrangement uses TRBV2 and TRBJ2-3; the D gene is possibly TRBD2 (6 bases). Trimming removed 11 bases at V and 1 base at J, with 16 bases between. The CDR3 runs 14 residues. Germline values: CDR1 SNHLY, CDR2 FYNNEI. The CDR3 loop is CAVPGTLGTDTQYF. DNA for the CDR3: TGTGCCGTTCCCGGGACTTTGGGCACAGATACGCAGTATTTT.

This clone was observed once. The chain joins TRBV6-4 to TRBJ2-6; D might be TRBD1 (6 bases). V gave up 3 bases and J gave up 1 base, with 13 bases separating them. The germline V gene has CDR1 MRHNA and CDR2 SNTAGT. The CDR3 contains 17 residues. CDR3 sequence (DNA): TGTGCCAGCAGTGAGACAGGAACAGCTTCTGGGGCCAACGTCCTGACTTTC. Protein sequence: CASSETGTASGANVLTF.

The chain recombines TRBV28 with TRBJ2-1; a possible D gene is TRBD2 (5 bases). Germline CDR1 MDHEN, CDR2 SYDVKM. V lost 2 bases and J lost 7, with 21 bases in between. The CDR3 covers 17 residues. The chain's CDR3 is CASSLVTTSRTYNEQFF. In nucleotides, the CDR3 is TGTGCCAGCAGTTTAGTCACAACGTCAAGGACTTATAATGAGCAGTTCTTC.